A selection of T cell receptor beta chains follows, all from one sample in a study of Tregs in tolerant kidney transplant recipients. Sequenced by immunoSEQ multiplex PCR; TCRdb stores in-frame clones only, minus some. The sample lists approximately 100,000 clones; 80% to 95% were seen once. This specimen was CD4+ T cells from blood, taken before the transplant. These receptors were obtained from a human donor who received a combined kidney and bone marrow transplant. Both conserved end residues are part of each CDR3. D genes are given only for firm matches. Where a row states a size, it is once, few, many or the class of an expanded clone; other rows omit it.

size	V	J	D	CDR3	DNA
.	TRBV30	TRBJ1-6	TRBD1	CAWSVRTGFGNSPLHF	TGTGCCTGGAGTGTAAGGACAGGGTTTGGGAATTCACCCCTCCACTTT
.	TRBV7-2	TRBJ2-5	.	CASSPRLEGTQYF	TGTGCCAGCAGCCCTCGGTTGGAGGGGACCCAGTACTTC
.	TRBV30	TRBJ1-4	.	CAWSSGWEKLFF	TGTGCCTGGAGTTCCGGGTGGGAAAAACTGTTTTTT
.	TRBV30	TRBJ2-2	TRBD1	CAWSVHLNRGHRWELFF	TGTGCCTGGAGTGTACACTTGAACAGGGGCCACCGGTGGGAGCTGTTTTTT
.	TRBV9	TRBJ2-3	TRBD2	CASSARGVGRLITDTQYF	TGTGCCAGCAGCGCCCGGGGGGTCGGGCGTTTGATCACAGATACGCAGTATTTT
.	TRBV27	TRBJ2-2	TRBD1	CASRGQGSGELFF	TGTGCCAGCAGAGGACAGGGTTCCGGGGAGCTGTTTTTT
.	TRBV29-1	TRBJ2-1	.	CSVVRGSPDEQFF	TGCAGCGTTGTTAGGGGGAGCCCCGATGAGCAGTTCTTC
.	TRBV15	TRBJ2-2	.	CATSRDPTAGELFF	TGTGCCACCAGCAGAGATCCCACTGCCGGGGAGCTGTTTTTT
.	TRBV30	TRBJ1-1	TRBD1	CACSPDRGQAFF	TGTGCCTGTTCCCCGGACAGGGGGCAAGCTTTCTTT
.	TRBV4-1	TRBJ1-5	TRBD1	CASSQEGTGGFQPQHF	TGCGCCAGCAGCCAAGAGGGGACAGGGGGCTTTCAGCCCCAGCATTTT
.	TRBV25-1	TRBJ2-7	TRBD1	CASKFRGSRDEQYF	TGTGCCAGCAAATTCAGGGGGTCAAGAGACGAGCAGTACTTC
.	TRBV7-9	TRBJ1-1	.	CASSFTGMNTEAFF	TGTGCCAGCAGCTTTACAGGAATGAACACTGAAGCTTTCTTT
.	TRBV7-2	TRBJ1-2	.	CASSAASQIGYTF	TGTGCCAGCAGCGCGGCCAGCCAGATTGGCTACACCTTC
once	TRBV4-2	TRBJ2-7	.	CASSPDGVYEQYF	TGTGCCAGCAGCCCGGACGGGGTTTACGAGCAGTACTTC
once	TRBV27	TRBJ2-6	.	CASMAGSGANVLTF	TGTGCCAGCATGGCGGGCTCTGGGGCCAACGTCCTGACTTTC
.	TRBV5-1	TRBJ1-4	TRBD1	CASSLSGTGDEKLFF	TGCGCCAGCAGCTTAAGCGGGACAGGGGATGAAAAACTGTTTTTT
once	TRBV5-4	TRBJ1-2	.	CASSSFGQGARIDF	.
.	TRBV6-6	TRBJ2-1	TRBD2	CASTVAGGNYNEQFF	TGTGCCAGCACCGTAGCGGGAGGTAACTACAATGAGCAGTTCTTC